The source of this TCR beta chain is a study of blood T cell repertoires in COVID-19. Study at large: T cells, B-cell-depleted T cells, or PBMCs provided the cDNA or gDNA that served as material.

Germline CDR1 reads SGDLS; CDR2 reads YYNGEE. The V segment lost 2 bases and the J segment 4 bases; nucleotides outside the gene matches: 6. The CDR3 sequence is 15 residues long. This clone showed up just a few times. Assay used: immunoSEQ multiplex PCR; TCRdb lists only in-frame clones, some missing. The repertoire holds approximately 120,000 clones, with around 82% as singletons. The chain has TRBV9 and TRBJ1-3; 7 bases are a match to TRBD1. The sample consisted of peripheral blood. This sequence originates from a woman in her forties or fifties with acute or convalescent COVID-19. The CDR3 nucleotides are TGTGCCAGCAGCGTCGTCCCGGGACAGGGAAACACCATATATTTT. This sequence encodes CASSVVPGQGNTIYF.